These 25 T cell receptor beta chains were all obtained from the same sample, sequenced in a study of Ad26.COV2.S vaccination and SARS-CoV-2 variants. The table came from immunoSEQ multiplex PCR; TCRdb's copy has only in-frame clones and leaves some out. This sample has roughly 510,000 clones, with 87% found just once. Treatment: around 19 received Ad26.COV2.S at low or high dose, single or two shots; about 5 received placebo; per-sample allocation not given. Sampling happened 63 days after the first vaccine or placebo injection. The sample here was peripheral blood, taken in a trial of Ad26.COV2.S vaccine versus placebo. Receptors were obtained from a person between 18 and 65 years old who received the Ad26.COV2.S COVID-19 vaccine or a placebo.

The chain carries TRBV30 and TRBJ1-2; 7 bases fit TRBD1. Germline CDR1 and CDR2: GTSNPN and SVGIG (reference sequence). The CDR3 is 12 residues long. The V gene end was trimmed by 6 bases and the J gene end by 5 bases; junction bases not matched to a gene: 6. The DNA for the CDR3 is TGTGCCTGTCGACAGGGTTCGTATGGCTACACCTTC. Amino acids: CACRQGSYGYTF.

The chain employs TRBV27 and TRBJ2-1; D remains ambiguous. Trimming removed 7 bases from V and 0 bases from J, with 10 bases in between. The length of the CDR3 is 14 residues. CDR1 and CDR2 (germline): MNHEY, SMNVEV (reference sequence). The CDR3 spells CASTAEPSYNEQFF. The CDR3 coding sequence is TGTGCCAGCACCGCCGAGCCCTCCTACAATGAGCAGTTCTTC.

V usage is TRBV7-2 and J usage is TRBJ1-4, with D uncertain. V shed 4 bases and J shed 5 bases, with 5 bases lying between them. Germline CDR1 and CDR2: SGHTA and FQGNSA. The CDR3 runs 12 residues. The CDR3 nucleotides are TGTGCCAGCAGCTCTAAAAATGAAAAACTGTTTTTT. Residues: CASSSKNEKLFF.

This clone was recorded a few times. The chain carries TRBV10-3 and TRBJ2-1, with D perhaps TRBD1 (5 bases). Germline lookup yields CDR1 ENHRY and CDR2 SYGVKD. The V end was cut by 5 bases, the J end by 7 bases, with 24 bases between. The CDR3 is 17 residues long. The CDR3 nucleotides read TGTGCCATCAGTTACAACCCCTCGGACACGTCTTCAAATGAGCAGTTCTTC. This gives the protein CAISYNPSDTSSNEQFF.

The CDR3 loop is CASSPPSTELFF. The CDR3 DNA sequence: TGTGCCAGCAGCCCTCCGTCGACAGAGCTGTTTTTT. The chain is built from TRBV9 and TRBJ2-2; D uncertain. In germline, CDR1 is SGDLS, CDR2 YYNGEE. Trimming removed 4 bases at V and 11 bases at J, with 12 bases between. This CDR3 spans 12 amino acids.

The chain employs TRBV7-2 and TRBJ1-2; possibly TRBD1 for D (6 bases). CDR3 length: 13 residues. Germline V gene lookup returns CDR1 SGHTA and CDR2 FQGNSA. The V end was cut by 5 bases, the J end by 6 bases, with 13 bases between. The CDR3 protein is CASSTRQVDGYTF. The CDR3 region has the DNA TGTGCCAGCAGCACCCGACAGGTCGATGGCTACACCTTC.

The CDR3 DNA sequence: TGTGCCAGTAGTATCCTGGGATGGACCGGGGAGCTGTTTTTT. Translated: CASSILGWTGELFF. V and J are TRBV19 and TRBJ2-2, with D uncertain. The CDR3 contains 14 residues. In germline, CDR1 is LNHDA, CDR2 SQIVND (reference sequence). The germline V and J ends were trimmed by 3 bases and 5 bases, with 10 bases remaining between them.

In DNA, the CDR3 is TGTGCCAGTCCGACAGGGGGCCTCCTTGGTCAGCCCCAGCATTTT. This encodes CASPTGGLLGQPQHF. The chain combines TRBV19 with TRBJ1-5; TRBD1 matches at 10 bases. Per germline, CDR1 LNHDA and CDR2 SQIVND (reference sequence). The J segment lost 6 bases and the V segment lost 8 bases, leaving 10 bases of the junction unmatched. The CDR3 is made up of 15 amino acids.

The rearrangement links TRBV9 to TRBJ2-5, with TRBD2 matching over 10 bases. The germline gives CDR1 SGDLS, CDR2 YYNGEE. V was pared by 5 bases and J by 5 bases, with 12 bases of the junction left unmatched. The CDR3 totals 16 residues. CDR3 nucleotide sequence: TGTGCCAGCAGTGTATCAAGCGGGAGGGCAGGGGAGACCCAGTACTTC. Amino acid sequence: CASSVSSGRAGETQYF.

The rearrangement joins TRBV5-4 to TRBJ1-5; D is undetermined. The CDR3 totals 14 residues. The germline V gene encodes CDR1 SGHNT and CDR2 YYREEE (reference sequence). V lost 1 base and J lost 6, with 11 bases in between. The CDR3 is CASSLWGYGQPQHF. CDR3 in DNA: TGTGCCAGCAGCTTGTGGGGTTATGGTCAGCCCCAGCATTTT.

CDR3 sequence (DNA): TGTGCCAGCAGTGAATTGGGACAGGGGGCAGATACGCAGTATTTT. Its protein product is CASSELGQGADTQYF. The chain recombines TRBV6-1 with TRBJ2-3; 11 bases fit TRBD1. CDR1 and CDR2 from the germline V gene are MNHNS and SASEGT. CDR3 size: 15 residues. V gave up 2 bases and J gave up 4 bases; unmatched junction bases: 2.

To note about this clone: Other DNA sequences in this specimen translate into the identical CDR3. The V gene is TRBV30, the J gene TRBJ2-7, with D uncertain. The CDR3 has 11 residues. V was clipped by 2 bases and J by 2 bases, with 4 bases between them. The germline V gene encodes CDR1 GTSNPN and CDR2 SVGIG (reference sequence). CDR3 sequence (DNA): TGTGCCTGGAGTAGGGCCTACGAGCAGTACTTC. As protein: CAWSRAYEQYF.

The CDR3: CASTSSGRYNEQFF. The DNA of the CDR3 is TGTGCCAGCACGTCAAGCGGGAGATACAATGAGCAGTTCTTC. The chain employs TRBV27 and TRBJ2-1; 8 nucleotides line up with TRBD2. Trimming at V came to 7 bases and at J to 4 bases, leaving 6 bases not matched to a gene. Germline CDR1 and CDR2: MNHEY and SMNVEV (reference sequence). The CDR3 consists of 14 residues.

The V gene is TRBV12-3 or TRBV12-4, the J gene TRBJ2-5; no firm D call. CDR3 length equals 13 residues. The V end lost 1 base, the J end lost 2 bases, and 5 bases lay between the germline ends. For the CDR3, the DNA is TGTGCCAGCAGTTTAGGGCAACAAGAGACCCAGTACTTC. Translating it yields CASSLGQQETQYF.

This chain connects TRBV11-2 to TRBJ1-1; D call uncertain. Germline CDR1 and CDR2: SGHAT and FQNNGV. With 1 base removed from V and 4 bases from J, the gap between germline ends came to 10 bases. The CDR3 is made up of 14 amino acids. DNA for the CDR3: TGTGCCAGCAGCTTAGGTGGGGTTGCCACTGAAGCTTTCTTT. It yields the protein CASSLGGVATEAFF.

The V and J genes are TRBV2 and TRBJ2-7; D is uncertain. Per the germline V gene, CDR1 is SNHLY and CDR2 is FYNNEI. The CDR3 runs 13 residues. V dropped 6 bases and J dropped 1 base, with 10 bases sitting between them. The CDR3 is CASSPDWSYEQYF. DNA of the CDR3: TGTGCCAGCAGCCCCGACTGGTCCTACGAGCAGTACTTC.

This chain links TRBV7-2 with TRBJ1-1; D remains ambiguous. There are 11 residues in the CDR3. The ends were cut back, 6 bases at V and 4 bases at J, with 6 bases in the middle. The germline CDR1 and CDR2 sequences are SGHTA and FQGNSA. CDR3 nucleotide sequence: TGTGCCAGCAGTCTTCTCACTGAAGCTTTCTTT. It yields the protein CASSLLTEAFF. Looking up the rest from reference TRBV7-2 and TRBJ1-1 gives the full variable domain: GAGVSQSPSNKVTEKGKDVELRCDPISGHTALYWYRQSLGQGLEFLIYFQGNSAPDKSGLPSDRFSAERTGGSVSTLTIQRTQQEDSAVYLCASSLLTEAFFGQGTRLTVV.

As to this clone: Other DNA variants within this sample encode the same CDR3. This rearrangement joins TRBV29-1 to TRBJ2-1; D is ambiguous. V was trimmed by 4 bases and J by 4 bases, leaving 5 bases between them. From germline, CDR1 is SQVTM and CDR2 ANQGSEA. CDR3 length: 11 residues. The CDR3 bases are TGCAGCGTTGGAGGTTACAATGAGCAGTTCTTC. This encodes CSVGGYNEQFF.

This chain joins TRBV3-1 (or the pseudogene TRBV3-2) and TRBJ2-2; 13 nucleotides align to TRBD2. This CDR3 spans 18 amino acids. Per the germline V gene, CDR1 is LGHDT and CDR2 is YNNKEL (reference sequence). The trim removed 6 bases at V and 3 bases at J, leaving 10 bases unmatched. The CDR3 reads CASSPALAGGRYTGELFF. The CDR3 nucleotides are TGTGCCAGCAGTCCCGCACTAGCGGGAGGGAGGTACACCGGGGAGCTGTTTTTT.

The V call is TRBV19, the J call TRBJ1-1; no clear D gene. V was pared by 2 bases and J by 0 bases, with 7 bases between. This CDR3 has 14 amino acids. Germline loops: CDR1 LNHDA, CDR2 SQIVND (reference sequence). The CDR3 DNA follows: TGTGCCAGTAGTATACGGGGTATGAACACTGAAGCTTTCTTT. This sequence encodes CASSIRGMNTEAFF.

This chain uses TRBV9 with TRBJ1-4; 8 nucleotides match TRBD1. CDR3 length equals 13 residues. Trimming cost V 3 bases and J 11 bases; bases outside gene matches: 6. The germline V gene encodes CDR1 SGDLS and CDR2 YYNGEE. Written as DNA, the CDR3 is TGTGCCAGCAGCGCCGGACAGGGTCTGAAACTGTTTTTT. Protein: CASSAGQGLKLFF.

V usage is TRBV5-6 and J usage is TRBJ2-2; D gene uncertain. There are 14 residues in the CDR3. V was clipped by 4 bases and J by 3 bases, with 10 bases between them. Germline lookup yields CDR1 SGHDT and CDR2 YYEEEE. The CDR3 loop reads CASSPWRYTGELFF. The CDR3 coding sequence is TGTGCCAGCAGCCCCTGGCGCTACACCGGGGAGCTGTTTTTT.

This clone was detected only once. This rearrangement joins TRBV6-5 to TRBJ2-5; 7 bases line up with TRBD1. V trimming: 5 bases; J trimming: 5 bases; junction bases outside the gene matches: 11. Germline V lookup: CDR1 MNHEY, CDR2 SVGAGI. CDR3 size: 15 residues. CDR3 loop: CASSPGVTGVETQYF. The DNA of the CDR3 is TGTGCCAGCAGTCCCGGAGTTACAGGGGTGGAGACCCAGTACTTC.

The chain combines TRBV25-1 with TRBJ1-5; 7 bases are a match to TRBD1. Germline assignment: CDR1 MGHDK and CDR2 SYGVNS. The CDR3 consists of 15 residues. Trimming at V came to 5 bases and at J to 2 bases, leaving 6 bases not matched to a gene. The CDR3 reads CASSPRGHRNQPQHF. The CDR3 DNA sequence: TGTGCCAGCAGTCCGAGGGGGCACCGCAATCAGCCCCAGCATTTT. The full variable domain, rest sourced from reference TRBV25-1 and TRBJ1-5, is EADIYQTPRYLVIGTGKKITLECSQTMGHDKMYWYQQDPGMELHLIHYSYGVNSTEKGDLSSESTVSRIRTEHFPLTLESARPSHTSQYLCASSPRGHRNQPQHFGDGTRLSIL.

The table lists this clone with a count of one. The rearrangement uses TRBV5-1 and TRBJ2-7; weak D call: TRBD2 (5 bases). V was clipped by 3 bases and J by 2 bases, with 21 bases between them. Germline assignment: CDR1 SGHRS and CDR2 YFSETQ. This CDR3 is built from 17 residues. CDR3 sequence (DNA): TGCGCCAGCAGCTACACCCTGAGGGCGCGTACAACCTACGAGCAGTACTTC. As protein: CASSYTLRARTTYEQYF.